The next 14 T cell receptor beta chains were all read from a single sample in a study of cytomegalovirus exposure and HLA in healthy donors. In the PCR, 60 Vbeta and 13 Jbeta primers were used. Clones were sequenced by immunoSEQ multiplex PCR, and TCRdb holds only the in-frame ones, with some missing. The sample consists of some 150,000 clones, roughly three quarters of them appearing once. Sequencing used PBMCs. These receptors came from a man aged 55 to 70 in good health and CMV-seronegative.

This clone was seen only a few times. J is TRBJ1-1 and V is TRBV5-5, with TRBD1 matching over 8 bases. Germline trimming cut 4 bases from V and 3 bases from J; bases unmatched to any gene: 11. The CDR3 is 16 residues long. Germline assignment: CDR1 SGHKS and CDR2 YYEKEE (reference sequence). The CDR3 region is CASSPQLRGQDTEAFF. The CDR3, as DNA: TGTGCCAGCAGCCCGCAACTCAGGGGGCAAGACACTGAAGCTTTCTTT.

The V call is TRBV6-1, the J call TRBJ1-6; D remains unclear. Trimming cost V 6 bases and J 6 bases, with 12 bases left between them. The CDR3 has 14 residues. Germline CDR1 is MNHNS and CDR2 is SASEGT. The CDR3 reads CASRVEQLNSPLHF. For the CDR3, the DNA is TGTGCCAGCAGAGTTGAACAGCTTAATTCACCCCTCCACTTT.

V gene TRBV28 combines with J gene TRBJ1-2, with 8 bases identical to TRBD1. This CDR3 region has 15 residues. The germline gives CDR1 MDHEN, CDR2 SYDVKM. Trimming took 3 bases from V and 3 from J; bases not matched to a gene: 6. CDR3 protein: CASSFPDRVYYGYTF. The CDR3 DNA follows: TGTGCCAGCAGTTTTCCGGACAGGGTTTACTATGGCTACACCTTC.

The chain employs TRBV30 and TRBJ2-7; the match to TRBD1 covers 8 bases. Germline V gene data show CDR1 as GTSNPN and CDR2 as SVGIG (reference sequence). This CDR3 spans 12 amino acids. Trimming took 3 bases from V and 5 from J; bases not matched to a gene: 3. CDR3 sequence: CAWSGTGNEQYF. CDR3 nucleotides: TGTGCCTGGAGCGGGACAGGTAACGAGCAGTACTTC. Drawing the rest from reference TRBV30 and TRBJ2-7, the complete variable domain is SQTIHQWPATLVQPVGSPLSLECTVEGTSNPNLYWYRQAAGRGLQLLFYSVGIGQISSEVPQNLSASRPQDRQFILSSKKLLLSDSGFYLCAWSGTGNEQYFGPGTRLTVT.

The chain has TRBV9 and TRBJ2-5, with a tentative D call TRBD1 (5 bases). The V and J ends lost 3 bases and 7 bases respectively, with 13 bases between them. The germline V gene encodes CDR1 SGDLS and CDR2 YYNGEE. The length of the CDR3 is 13 residues. The CDR3: CASSGVGVRTQYF. The CDR3 DNA follows: TGTGCCAGCAGCGGGGTAGGGGTTAGGACCCAGTACTTC.

The V gene is TRBV28, the J gene TRBJ1-4, with TRBD1 identical over 8 bases. This CDR3 has 14 residues. Trimming cost V 9 bases and J 5 bases; bases outside gene matches: 8. Germline V gene lookup returns CDR1 MDHEN and CDR2 SYDVKM. The CDR3 loop is CASREQGGNEKLFF. The CDR3 region has the DNA TGTGCCAGTAGAGAACAGGGGGGAAATGAAAAACTGTTTTTT.

This sequence joins TRBV7-8 and TRBJ1-2; D not certain. The CDR3 loop spans 15 amino acids. V shed 1 base and J shed 4 bases, with 13 bases lying between them. Germline CDR1 reads SGHVS; CDR2 reads FQNEAQ. The CDR3 nucleotides are TGTGCCAGCAGCTTAGGACGGCGGCAGCTCTATGGCTACACCTTC. As protein: CASSLGRRQLYGYTF. The full variable domain, rest sourced from reference TRBV7-8 and TRBJ1-2, is GAGVSQSPRYKVAKRGQDVALRCDPISGHVSLFWYQQALGQGPEFLTYFQNEAQLDKSGLPSDRFFAERPEGSVSTLKIQRTQQEDSAVYLCASSLGRRQLYGYTFGSGTRLTVV.

This chain connects TRBV28 to TRBJ1-2, with D maybe TRBD1 (6 bases). Germline values: CDR1 MDHEN, CDR2 SYDVKM. The CDR3 spans 13 residues. With 11 bases removed from V and 2 bases from J, the gap between germline ends came to 15 bases. The CDR3 reads CACGQRINYGYTF. The CDR3 DNA follows: TGTGCCTGTGGACAGCGGATCAACTATGGCTACACCTTC.

In this sample, this clone turned up a few times. The same CDR3 is also encoded by other DNA sequences in this sample. The chain is built from TRBV4-2 and TRBJ2-2; 7 bases match TRBD1. This CDR3 has 16 residues. The V gene end was trimmed by 4 bases and the J gene end by 0 bases; junction bases not matched to a gene: 5. Germline V gene sequence: CDR1 LGHNA, CDR2 YNFKEQ. CDR3 protein: CASSPRDSANTGELFF. The CDR3 nucleotides are TGTGCCAGCAGCCCCCGGGACAGCGCGAACACCGGGGAGCTGTTTTTT.

This sequence joins TRBV6-5 and TRBJ2-1; 14 bases match TRBD2. J gave up 8 bases and V 6 bases, and 3 bases lay outside the gene matches. The CDR3 has 14 amino acids. Germline values: CDR1 MNHEY, CDR2 SVGAGI. Written as DNA, the CDR3 is TGTGCCAGCAGGGGGACTAGCGGGAGCTATGAGCAGTTCTTC. This gives the protein CASRGTSGSYEQFF.

With respect to this clone: One end of the junction is discordant with germline, which a read error may explain. The chain is built from TRBV11-3 and TRBJ2-7; D is unresolved. The CDR3 is 9 residues long. CDR1 SGHNT and CDR2 YENEEA come from the germline V gene. This CDR3 is CASSPRPFF. The DNA of the CDR3 is TGTGCCAGCAGCCCCCGTCCTTTCTTC. Looking up the rest from reference TRBV11-3 and TRBJ2-7 gives the full variable domain: EAGVVQSPRYKIIEKKQPVAFWCNPISGHNTLYWYLQNLGQGPELLIRYENEEAVDDSQLPKDRFSAERLKGVDSTLKIQPAELGDSAVYLCASSPRPFFGPGTRLTVT.

The chain recombines TRBV5-6 with TRBJ1-6; 8 positions agree with TRBD1. Germline trimming cut 2 bases from V and 2 bases from J; bases unmatched to any gene: 6. CDR1 SGHDT and CDR2 YYEEEE come from the germline V gene. The CDR3 is 17 amino acids. The CDR3, as DNA: TGTGCCAGCAGCTTTCAGGGGGCTTTTGCCTATAATTCACCCCTCCACTTT. This gives the protein CASSFQGAFAYNSPLHF.

J is TRBJ2-5 and V is TRBV19, with D possibly TRBD2 on 5 matching bases. V was shortened by 4 bases and J by 4 bases, with 13 bases between the two germline ends. This CDR3 comprises 14 residues. Germline V CDR1 and CDR2: LNHDA, SQIVND (reference sequence). The CDR3 DNA sequence: TGTGCCAGTAGTAGAGTAGCGCGTGGAGAGACCCAGTACTTC. Translating gives CASSRVARGETQYF.

This chain joins TRBV2 and TRBJ2-3; 8 positions match TRBD1. Germline CDR1 and CDR2: SNHLY and FYNNEI. J lost 2 bases, V lost 6 bases, and 10 bases had no gene match. This CDR3 is 16 amino acids long. CDR3 sequence: CASRGQDVDITDTQYF. CDR3 sequence (DNA): TGTGCCAGCAGGGGACAGGACGTCGATATCACAGATACGCAGTATTTT.